This T cell receptor beta chain was profiled in a study of T-cell memory formation after mild COVID-19. In the case of this clonotype: Its cognate antigen is unknown.

The 5'RACE method, run with constant-segment primers, produced TCR alpha and TCR beta cDNA libraries (carrying sample barcodes and UMIs). MiXCR was run by TCRdb on the 5' RACE reads, yielding one entry per CDR3 protein. The sample yields 300,000 to 350,000 distinct CDR3 sequences, about an eighth seen once. This CDR3 spans 16 amino acids. Germline V gives CDR1 SGHNT, CDR2 YYREEE (reference sequence). V was cut by 0 bases and J by 3 bases, with 13 bases left in between. Overall study results and limits: Contracting CD4+ clones sat mainly in CM and EM; CD8+ in EMRA. Day 15 to 85 contracting clones showed balanced CD4/CD8; later expanders leaned CD4+. SARS-CoV-2 specificity of second-wave clones peaking day 37 was unconfirmed.

This clonotype was obtained from a young man who had mild COVID-19 (a few samples of this study predate the infection). Cell type and time point are not known. The sequencing sample was made of PBMCs or a T cell subset sorted from them (not recorded which). V usage is TRBV5-4 and J usage is TRBJ1-5; D gene unclear. The CDR3 loop is CASSLEPGQNNQPQHF. The DNA of the CDR3 is TGTGCCAGCAGCTTGGAGCCCGGGCAGAACAATCAGCCCCAGCATTTT.